A single sample gave rise to the 16 T cell receptor beta chains below, sequenced in a study of blood T cell repertoires in COVID-19. Profiled with immunoSEQ multiplex PCR; TCRdb holds only in-frame clones, not every one. The sample lists about 220,000 clones; approximately 80% were seen once. Specimen: PBMCs or T cells enriched from blood (not recorded which). These receptors were taken from a woman between 40 and 50 years old with acute COVID-19.

The chain carries TRBV19 and TRBJ1-1, with a weak D call TRBD1 (6 bases). This CDR3 has 12 residues. CDR1 is LNHDA, CDR2 SQIVND, per germline (reference sequence). V lost 7 bases and J 3 bases, leaving 9 bases between the germline ends. CDR3 protein: CASMQGYTEAFF. In DNA form, the CDR3 reads TGTGCCAGTATGCAGGGGTACACTGAAGCTTTCTTT.

This sequence joins TRBV28 and TRBJ2-1, with 13 bases matching TRBD2. The CDR3 totals 15 residues. Germline lookup yields CDR1 MDHEN and CDR2 SYDVKM. J lost 6 bases, V lost 5 bases, and 4 bases had no gene match. CDR3 nucleotide sequence: TGTGCCAGCAGTCGGACTAGCGGGGGCGTCAATGAGCAGTTCTTC. Protein product: CASSRTSGGVNEQFF.

V usage is TRBV18 and J usage is TRBJ2-1, with TRBD2 matching over 7 bases. J lost 0 bases, V lost 3 bases, and 14 bases had no gene match. CDR1 is KGHSH and CDR2 is LQKENI in the germline V gene. The CDR3 consists of 19 residues. The CDR3 here is CASSPGLGSSLSSYNEQFF. CDR3 coding DNA: TGTGCCAGCTCACCCGGACTAGGTAGTAGCTTAAGCTCCTACAATGAGCAGTTCTTC.

As concerns this clone: This specimen includes other DNA sequences encoding the same CDR3. The chain couples TRBV2 to TRBJ1-2, with no clear D. The V gene lost 2 bases and the J gene lost 4 bases, with 8 bases spanning the gap. The CDR3 covers 13 residues. In germline, CDR1 is SNHLY, CDR2 FYNNEI. In DNA form, the CDR3 reads TGTGCCAGCAGTGAAAGACAAGTCTATGGCTACACCTTC. It is translated as CASSERQVYGYTF. The whole variable domain, filled in from reference TRBV2 and TRBJ1-2, reads EPEVTQTPSHQVTQMGQEVILRCVPISNHLYFYWYRQILGQKVEFLVSFYNNEISEKSEIFDDQFSVERPDGSNFTLKIRSTKLEDSAMYFCASSERQVYGYTFGSGTRLTVV.

The V gene is TRBV15, the J gene TRBJ1-2, with 7 positions matching TRBD1. CDR3 length: 15 residues. V lost 3 bases, J lost 1 base, and 5 bases stayed unmatched. Germline loops: CDR1 LNHNV, CDR2 YYDKDF (reference sequence). The CDR3 DNA follows: TGTGCCACCAGCAGCGGGGACAGCCTTAACTATGGCTACACCTTC. Protein product: CATSSGDSLNYGYTF.

The V gene is TRBV27, the J gene TRBJ1-5; 10 nucleotides line up with TRBD1. V lost 4 bases, J lost 0 bases, and 9 bases stayed unmatched. Germline V gene lookup returns CDR1 MNHEY and CDR2 SMNVEV (reference sequence). The CDR3 has 18 amino acids. CDR3 sequence reads: CASSSTGGVLYSNQPQHF. CDR3 nucleotide sequence: TGTGCCAGCAGTTCGACAGGGGGCGTATTGTATAGCAATCAGCCCCAGCATTTT.

This chain connects TRBV6-5 to TRBJ2-3, with 7 bases aligning to TRBD1. Trimming at V came to 9 bases and at J to 5 bases, leaving 8 bases not matched to a gene. Germline CDR1 and CDR2: MNHEY and SVGAGI. This CDR3 comprises 13 residues. The CDR3 loop is CASAMTGQDTQYF. For the CDR3, the DNA is TGTGCCAGTGCTATGACAGGGCAAGATACGCAGTATTTT.

This chain joins TRBV15 and TRBJ1-5; a weak D match, TRBD1 (5 bases). Germline lookup yields CDR1 LNHNV and CDR2 YYDKDF (reference sequence). The CDR3 is 15 amino acids. The ends were cut back, 0 bases at V and 4 bases at J, with 10 bases in the middle. The CDR3 sequence is CATSRDLGGNQPQHF. The CDR3 coding sequence is TGTGCCACCAGCAGAGATCTCGGGGGTAATCAGCCCCAGCATTTT.

This chain joins TRBV28 and TRBJ2-2; TRBD2 is a possible D gene (6 bases). Trimming cost V 3 bases and J 0 bases, with 11 bases left between them. CDR1 and CDR2 (germline): MDHEN, SYDVKM. CDR3 size: 16 residues. In DNA form, the CDR3 reads TGTGCCAGCAGTTTGCGGAGGGTCCCGAACACCGGGGAGCTGTTTTTT. Its translation is CASSLRRVPNTGELFF.

J is TRBJ1-2 and V is TRBV11-2; the D gene is possibly TRBD1 (5 bases). Trimming removed 5 bases from V and 0 bases from J, with 10 bases in between. Looked up from germline, CDR1 is SGHAT and CDR2 is FQNNGV. This CDR3 contains 14 residues. CDR3 sequence: CASSLRGTNYGYTF. In DNA form, the CDR3 reads TGTGCCAGCAGCCTCCGGGGGACTAACTATGGCTACACCTTC.

The chain uses TRBV5-1 and TRBJ2-7; 7 bases agree with TRBD1. With 0 bases clipped from V and 3 bases from J, the junction kept 3 bases outside the gene matches. Germline V CDR1 and CDR2: SGHRS, YFSETQ. This CDR3 spans 14 amino acids. CDR3 loop: CASSLESGGYEQYF. In DNA, the CDR3 is TGCGCCAGCAGCTTGGAATCAGGGGGCTACGAGCAGTACTTC.

This sequence joins TRBV7-2 and TRBJ2-6; D not resolved. V was shortened by 5 bases and J by 4 bases, with 12 bases between the two germline ends. CDR1 and CDR2 from the germline V gene are SGHTA and FQGNSA. The CDR3 is 15 residues long. Here the CDR3 DNA reads TGTGCCAGCAGCCCCAGTTTTTCCGGGGCCAACGTCCTGACTTTC. As protein: CASSPSFSGANVLTF.

The rearrangement joins TRBV7-2 to TRBJ1-6; D gene ambiguous. Per germline, CDR1 SGHTA and CDR2 FQGNSA. CDR3 length: 14 residues. V lost 5 bases to trimming and J lost 8 bases, with 13 bases between them. CDR3 coding DNA: TGTGCCAGCAGCCCCTGGGAGAACGATTCACCCCTCCACTTT. Translated: CASSPWENDSPLHF.

The gene calls are TRBV11-1 and TRBJ2-1; D is possibly TRBD2 (6 bases). V dropped 1 base and J dropped 3 bases, with 13 bases sitting between them. This CDR3 region has 16 residues. Germline lookup yields CDR1 SGHAT and CDR2 FQDESV (reference sequence). Written as DNA, the CDR3 is TGTGCCAGCAGCTTAGGCACCGGGACTGTCTACAATGAGCAGTTCTTC. Its translation: CASSLGTGTVYNEQFF.

The chain links TRBV4-3 to TRBJ1-2; TRBD1 is a possible D gene (5 bases). The germline V and J ends were trimmed by 1 base and 4 bases, with 13 bases remaining between them. Germline values: CDR1 LGHNA, CDR2 YSLEER. The CDR3 length is 15 residues. The CDR3 region is CASSQVAGEPYGYTF. The CDR3 DNA sequence: TGCGCCAGCAGCCAAGTTGCGGGGGAGCCCTATGGCTACACCTTC.

This chain uses TRBV5-6 with TRBJ2-7, with TRBD1 matching over 8 bases. CDR1 and CDR2 (germline): SGHDT, YYEEEE. This CDR3 has 16 residues. Trimming removed 0 bases from V and 6 bases from J; junction bases left unmatched: 11. CDR3 in DNA: TGTGCCAGCAGCTTGGAAGGCCGGACAGGGCTCCTCGAGCAGTACTTC. Residues: CASSLEGRTGLLEQYF.